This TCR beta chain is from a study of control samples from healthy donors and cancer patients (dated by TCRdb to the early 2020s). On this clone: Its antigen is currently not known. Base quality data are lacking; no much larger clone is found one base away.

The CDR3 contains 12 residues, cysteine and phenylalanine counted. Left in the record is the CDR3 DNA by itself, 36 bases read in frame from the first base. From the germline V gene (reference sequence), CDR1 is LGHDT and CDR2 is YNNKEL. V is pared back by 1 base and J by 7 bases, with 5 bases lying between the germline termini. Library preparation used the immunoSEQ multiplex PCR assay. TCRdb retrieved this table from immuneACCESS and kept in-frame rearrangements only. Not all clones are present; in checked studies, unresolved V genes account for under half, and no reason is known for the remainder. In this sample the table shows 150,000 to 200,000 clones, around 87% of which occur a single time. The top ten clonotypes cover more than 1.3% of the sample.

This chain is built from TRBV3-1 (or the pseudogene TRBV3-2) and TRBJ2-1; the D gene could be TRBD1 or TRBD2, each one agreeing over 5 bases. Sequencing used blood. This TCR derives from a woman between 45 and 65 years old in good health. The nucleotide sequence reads TGTGCCAGCAGCCAAGGGGGGAATGAGCAGTTCTTC. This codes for CASSQGGNEQFF.